This T cell receptor beta chain was sequenced for a study of shared clonotypes between healthy human individuals. The length of the CDR3 is 13 residues. In germline, CDR1 is MNHEY, CDR2 SMNVEV (reference sequence). Unmatched junction bases numbered 1, after V lost 4 bases and J lost 2 bases. Assay used: immunoSEQ multiplex PCR; TCRdb lists only in-frame clones, some missing. The top ten clones hold 1.1% of a sample with about 2 million clones, less than 95% of them seen once. Selected positively for CCR7 and CD45RO-negative, naive CD8 cells excluded terminally differentiated effector memory CD45RA+ cells. On this clone: The same CDR3 arises from other DNA sequences in this sample as well.

The clonotype originates from a man between 18 and 35 years old in good health. The specimen sequenced was naive CD8+ T cells sorted from blood. The chain has TRBV27 and TRBJ1-1, with 7 bases lining up with TRBD1. CDR3 bases: TGTGCCAGCAGTTGGGACAGAAACACTGAAGCTTTCTTT. Protein sequence: CASSWDRNTEAFF.